The sequence of this T cell receptor beta chain was determined in a study of cytomegalovirus exposure and HLA in healthy donors. Whole-study findings and limits: The study put 150 or so TCR beta chains on its list as cytomegalovirus-associated. According to reports, the classifier identified cytomegalovirus status with high specificity and sensitivity.

PCR used 60 Vbeta primers and 13 Jbeta primers. Methods used by the authors: Later, an analysis found about 77 million unique TCR beta chains, and 8.5 million to 12 million of these were shared. TCRdb keeps only in-frame clones here, not all; method: immunoSEQ multiplex PCR. The V and J calls and clone size come from that table; D and trimming were worked out from the DNA. The table includes about 100,000 clones, approximately 78% detected once. Germline-derived CDR1 and CDR2 are LNHDA and SQIVND (reference sequence). Trimming took 5 bases from V and 2 from J; bases not matched to a gene: 7. CDR3 size: 15 residues. As regards this clone: Antigen specificity is unknown.

Sequencing was done on a sample of PBMCs. This TCR came from a woman in her sixties in good health and CMV-seronegative. This chain connects TRBV19 to TRBJ2-3; 7 nucleotides match TRBD1. Here the CDR3 reads CASSAGQESTDTQYF. CDR3 bases: TGTGCCAGTAGTGCCGGACAGGAGTCCACAGATACGCAGTATTTT. Combining the CDR3 with reference TRBV19 and TRBJ2-3 gives the whole variable domain DGGITQSPKYLFRKEGQNVTLSCEQNLNHDAMYWYRQDPGQGLRLIYYSQIVNDFQKGDIAEGYSVSREKKESFPLTVTSAQKNPTAFYLCASSAGQESTDTQYFGPGTRLTVL.